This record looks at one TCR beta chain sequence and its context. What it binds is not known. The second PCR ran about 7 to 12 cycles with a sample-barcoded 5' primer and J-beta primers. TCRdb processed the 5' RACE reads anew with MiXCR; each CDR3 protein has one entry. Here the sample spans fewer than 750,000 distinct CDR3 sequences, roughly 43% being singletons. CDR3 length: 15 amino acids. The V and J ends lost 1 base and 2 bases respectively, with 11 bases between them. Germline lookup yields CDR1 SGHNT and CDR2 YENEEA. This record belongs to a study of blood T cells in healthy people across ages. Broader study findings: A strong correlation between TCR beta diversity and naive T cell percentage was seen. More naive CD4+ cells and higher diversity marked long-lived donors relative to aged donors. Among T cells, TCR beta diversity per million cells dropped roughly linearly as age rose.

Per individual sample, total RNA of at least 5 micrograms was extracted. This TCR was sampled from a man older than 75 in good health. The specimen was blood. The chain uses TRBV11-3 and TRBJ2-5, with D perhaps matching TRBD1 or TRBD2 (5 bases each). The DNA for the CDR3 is TGTGCCAGCAGCTTAGCGGGGCTGGGACAAGAGACCCAGTACTTC. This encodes CASSLAGLGQETQYF.